This TCR beta chain appears in the sequencing data of a study of shared T cell receptors in the human thymus (dated by TCRdb to 2020 to 2022). Turning to the overall study: The study examined how self-reactive, shared T-cell receptor alpha chains are generated in the human thymus.

To note about this clone: Its antigen is not yet known. Base qualities are missing; no much larger clone stands one base away.

Libraries were built with the immunoSEQ multiplex PCR assay. TCRdb holds this immuneACCESS table with in-frame rearrangements only. Some clones are missing; in checked studies, unresolved V genes explain under half, and the rest has no known cause. This sample has 640,000 or so clones in its table, and around 87% of those were observed once. The biggest ten clones account for more than 0.009% of the sample. The same data also contributed to another study, on human thymus T cells. According to the second study: Immunologically healthy infants undergoing open corrective cardiac surgery for congenital heart defects in Finland were used as donors. The thymus tissue came from surgical resects taken out during corrective cardiac surgery. V and J gene segment usage appeared biased in both thymic and peripheral blood repertoires. Highly overlapping thymic TCR repertoires among unrelated individuals were reported in the related research. The study used roughly 8 infant thymus samples plus four related peripheral blood samples to characterize TCR alpha and beta repertoires. The infant donors were roughly 6 to 250 days old, and the cohort included six or seven males and a couple of females. After being mechanically released from the tissue, thymocytes were kept at -70 degrees C in pellets of about 10-33 million cells. A QIAsymphony instrument was used to extract genomic DNA from frozen cell pellets. The immunoSEQ multiplex PCR assay was used to amplify the TCRB and TCRAD loci from a standardized quantity of quality-controlled genomic DNA. Amplicons spanned the V(D)J region at a length sufficient to cover the CDR3 and identify V and J genes. Through the commercial immunoSEQ service, the amplicons were sequenced on an Illumina platform. Primer bias and sequencing errors were corrected using previously described methods, and TCRAD and TCRB definitions followed the IMGT database. Repertoires were analysed with immunoSEQ Analyzer 3.0 and VDJTools, covering basic statistics, V/J segment usage, diversity estimates, rarefaction and pairwise overlap. Chao1, ChaoE, Efron-Thisted, Shannon and inverse Simpson indices were used to estimate diversity, which was also estimated on datasets down-sampled to the smallest sample. Repertoire overlap was assessed by strict matching of CDR3 nucleotide sequence, V gene and J gene, and clustering was done by Jaccard-based multidimensional scaling. On average, thymus samples yielded about 810,000 unique TCRB clonotypes, whereas blood samples yielded around 88,000.

Sequenced sample: thymocytes. The TCR originated in a boy under three years old with a congenital heart defect. Donor details come from another sample of the same person, matched by shared clones.

The DNA reads as follows: TGTGCCTGGAGTGTATGGCTAGCGGGCACCCTTTCCTACGAGCAGTACTTC. Its coded protein is CAWSVWLAGTLSYEQYF. The V and J genes are TRBV30 and TRBJ2-5; TRBD2 matches 8 bases in the middle. The J call may be incorrect, as the DNA end agrees better with TRBJ2-7. Looking up the germline V gene (reference sequence) yields CDR1 GTSNPN and CDR2 SVGIG. The CDR3, from cysteine to phenylalanine, totals 17 residues. The kept DNA is CDR3 alone, 51 bases in frame from the first base.